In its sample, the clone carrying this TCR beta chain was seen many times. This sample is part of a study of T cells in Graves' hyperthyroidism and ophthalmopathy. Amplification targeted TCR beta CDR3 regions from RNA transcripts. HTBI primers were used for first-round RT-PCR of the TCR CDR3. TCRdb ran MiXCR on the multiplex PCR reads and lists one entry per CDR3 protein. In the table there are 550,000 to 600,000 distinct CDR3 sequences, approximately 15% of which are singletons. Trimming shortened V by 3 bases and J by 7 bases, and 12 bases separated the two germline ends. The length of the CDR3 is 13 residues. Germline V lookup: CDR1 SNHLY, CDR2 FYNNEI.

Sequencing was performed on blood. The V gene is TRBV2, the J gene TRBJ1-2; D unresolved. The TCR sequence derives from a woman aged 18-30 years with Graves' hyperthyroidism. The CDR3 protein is CASSDLNLPGYTF. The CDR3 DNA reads TGTGCCAGCAGTGATTTGAACTTACCTGGCTACACCTTC. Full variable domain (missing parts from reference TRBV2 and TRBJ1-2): EPEVTQTPSHQVTQMGQEVILRCVPISNHLYFYWYRQILGQKVEFLVSFYNNEISEKSEIFDDQFSVERPDGSNFTLKIRSTKLEDSAMYFCASSDLNLPGYTFGSGTRLTVV.